Detailed here is one T cell receptor beta chain. Its cognate antigen is unknown. The V end was cut by 2 bases, the J end by 6 bases, with 8 bases between. The CDR3 has 13 amino acids. Germline assignment: CDR1 MNHEY and CDR2 SMNVEV (reference sequence). Only in-frame clones appear in the TCRdb table, and some are missing; sequencing was by immunoSEQ multiplex PCR. The sample shows approximately 120,000 clones, about 91% of them seen only once. The sample is drawn from a study of T cell responses to AZD1222 COVID-19 vaccine. Study context: Pooled in the analysis were second doses at about 4 or about 12 weeks.

Study findings and constraints: Reportedly, close to half of spike-specific TCRs are directed against unmutated variant regions. Only six or seven AZD1222 recipients tested seropositive at baseline. Dominant CD4 TCR responses targeted spike regions 160-218 and 743-854.

The chain uses TRBV27 and TRBJ1-5, with D uncertain. This sample comprised peripheral blood, obtained on day 0 of AZD1222 vaccination. This TCR was recovered from an adult in good health. CDR3 coding DNA: TGTGCCAGCAGTTTAACTCGGGCTCAGCCCCAGCATTTT. This translates into CASSLTRAQPQHF.